The 13 T cell receptor beta chains presented below share a single source sample, sequenced in a study of shared clonotypes between healthy human individuals. Clones were read by immunoSEQ multiplex PCR, and TCRdb kept only the in-frame ones, dropping some. The sample has over a million clones, around 78% seen once. Source material: memory CD4+ T cells from PBMCs. Subset here: CD45RA-negative fraction. Source of these receptors: a man aged 18 to 30 in good health. Some clones in this sample may be carry-over from other donors' samples.

The genes are TRBV7-9 and TRBJ1-1, with a weak D call TRBD1 (5 bases). Trimming pared 1 base from V and 2 bases from J, leaving 14 bases between. Germline assignment: CDR1 SEHNR and CDR2 FQNEAQ (reference sequence). The CDR3 contains 16 residues. The DNA of the CDR3 is TGTGCCAGCAGCTTAGGGGGGAATGGGGTTAACACTGAAGCTTTCTTT. As protein: CASSLGGNGVNTEAFF. The variable domain in full, completed from reference TRBV7-9 and TRBJ1-1, reads DTGVSQNPRHKITKRGQNVTFRCDPISEHNRLYWYRQTLGQGPEFLTYFQNEAQLEKSRLLSDRFSAERPKGSFSTLEIQRTEQGDSAMYLCASSLGGNGVNTEAFFGQGTRLTVV.

This chain links TRBV9 with TRBJ2-2; D is ambiguous. CDR3 length equals 15 residues. The germline CDR1 and CDR2 sequences are SGDLS and YYNGEE. Trimming shortened V by 4 bases and J by 1 base, and 11 bases separated the two germline ends. The CDR3 loop is CASSKVPENTGELFF. CDR3 nucleotides: TGTGCCAGCAGCAAAGTGCCTGAGAACACCGGGGAGCTGTTTTTT.

Comment on this clone: This may stem from a read error, because a much larger clone lies one nucleotide away. The same CDR3 arises from other DNA sequences in this sample as well. The chain is built from TRBV28 and TRBJ2-7, with 7 bases identical to TRBD1. The CDR3 covers 13 residues. The germline V gene encodes CDR1 MDHEN and CDR2 SYDVKM. Trimming took 4 bases from V and 2 from J; bases not matched to a gene: 2. The chain's CDR3 is CASSSGQTYEQYF. CDR3 nucleotides: TGTGCCAGCAGTTCGGGACAGACCTACGAGCAGTACTTC.

The chain couples TRBV6-5 to TRBJ1-2, with no clear D. CDR1 and CDR2 from the germline V gene are MNHEY and SVGAGI. The V end was cut by 3 bases, the J end by 6 bases, with 11 bases between. The CDR3 covers 13 residues. As DNA, the CDR3 is TGTGCCAGCAGTTATGGCTGGAGTCATGGCTACACCTTC. It encodes CASSYGWSHGYTF.

The chain joins TRBV6-1 to TRBJ2-6; a possible D gene is TRBD2 (6 bases). The CDR3 loop spans 15 amino acids. Germline V lookup: CDR1 MNHNS, CDR2 SASEGT. Trimming took 8 bases from V and 0 from J, leaving 11 bases between them. The CDR3, as DNA: TGTGCCAGCCGCGGGGTCAGCTCTGGGGCCAACGTCCTGACTTTC. Protein sequence: CASRGVSSGANVLTF.

This clone was detected only a few times. The chain carries TRBV4-1 and TRBJ1-2; TRBD1 is a possible D gene (6 bases). The V gene's germline CDR1 is MGHRA and CDR2 YSYEKL. V lost 1 base and J 5 bases, leaving 20 bases between the germline ends. The CDR3 length is 17 residues. The DNA for the CDR3 is TGCGCCAGCAGCCAAGGACGCCAGTCCAGGAGGGGGTATGGCTACACCTTC. It encodes CASSQGRQSRRGYGYTF.

This clone appeared a few times. The rearrangement joins TRBV11-2 to TRBJ2-5, with D perhaps assigned TRBD1 or TRBD2 (5 bases each). CDR1 and CDR2 (germline): SGHAT, FQNNGV. This CDR3 spans 14 amino acids. Trimming took off 5 bases at V and 6 bases at J, with 16 bases between the two ends. The CDR3 loop is CASSPTNGAQTQYF. The CDR3 DNA sequence: TGTGCCAGCAGCCCAACAAACGGGGCACAGACCCAGTACTTC. Using reference TRBV11-2 and TRBJ2-5 for the parts outside the CDR3, the full variable domain is EAGVAQSPRYKIIEKRQSVAFWCNPISGHATLYWYQQILGQGPKLLIQFQNNGVVDDSQLPKDRFSAERLKGVDSTLKIQPAKLEDSAVYLCASSPTNGAQTQYFGPGTRLLVL.

The J gene is TRBJ2-5, the V gene TRBV5-1; 8 bases agree with TRBD1. The V gene's germline CDR1 is SGHRS and CDR2 YFSETQ. Losses at the gene ends were 1 base for V and 2 bases for J; bases not matched to a gene: 13. The CDR3 covers 18 residues. The CDR3 loop reads CASSLSLSSRGRQETQYF. CDR3 bases: TGCGCCAGCAGCTTGTCCCTTTCCTCCAGGGGGCGGCAAGAGACCCAGTACTTC.

Details on this clone: A much larger clone sits a single nucleotide away, making a read error possible. The same CDR3 also results from other DNA sequences found in this sample. The V and J genes are TRBV5-4 and TRBJ2-7, with TRBD2 matching over 8 bases. After removal of 2 bases from V and 1 base from J, the junction contained 5 bases not matched to a gene. CDR1 and CDR2 from the germline V gene are SGHNT and YYREEE (reference sequence). This CDR3 has 15 amino acids. DNA for the CDR3: TGTGCCAGCAGCTTAGGGCTAGCGGGTTCCTACGAGCAGTACTTC. The encoded protein is CASSLGLAGSYEQYF.

This chain joins TRBV7-8 and TRBJ2-4; 9 bases map to TRBD1. With V trimmed by 1 base and J by 1 base, 11 bases remained unmatched. CDR1 and CDR2 (germline): SGHVS, FQNEAQ. The CDR3 consists of 19 residues. The CDR3 here is CASSLDLFRDRAAKNIQYF. The CDR3 nucleotides read TGTGCCAGCAGCTTAGATCTATTCCGGGACAGGGCCGCCAAAAACATTCAGTACTTC.

This clone has a single count. Additional DNA sequences in this sample encode the identical CDR3. The chain is built from TRBV28 and TRBJ1-2; unclear D gene. The CDR3 covers 13 residues. Germline V CDR1 and CDR2: MDHEN, SYDVKM. Trimming took 5 bases from V and 3 from J, leaving 10 bases between them. The CDR3 loop reads CASSPTAYYGYTF. The CDR3 coding sequence is TGTGCCAGCAGTCCCACAGCTTACTATGGCTACACCTTC.

This clone was observed a handful of times. The chain joins TRBV7-2 to TRBJ2-1; D gene uncertain. The CDR3 is made up of 11 amino acids. Trimming stripped 3 bases from V and 9 bases from J, with 6 bases between. Germline V gives CDR1 SGHTA, CDR2 FQGNSA. The CDR3 spells CASSFLGEQFF. DNA of the CDR3: TGTGCCAGCAGCTTCCTCGGTGAGCAGTTCTTC. The entire variable domain, with the rest obtained from reference TRBV7-2 and TRBJ2-1, is as follows: GAGVSQSPSNKVTEKGKDVELRCDPISGHTALYWYRQSLGQGLEFLIYFQGNSAPDKSGLPSDRFSAERTGGSVSTLTIQRTQQEDSAVYLCASSFLGEQFFGPGTRLTVL.

This chain connects TRBV7-2 to TRBJ1-1, with D perhaps matching TRBD1 (5 bases). Germline loops: CDR1 SGHTA, CDR2 FQGNSA. V was cut by 4 bases and J by 4 bases, with 13 bases left in between. The CDR3 is made up of 14 amino acids. CDR3 region: CASSSTRGGTEAFF. The CDR3 nucleotides are TGTGCCAGCAGCTCTACACGGGGGGGCACTGAAGCTTTCTTT.